The 6 T cell receptor beta chains presented below share a single source sample, sequenced in a study of blood T cell repertoires in COVID-19. The table came from immunoSEQ multiplex PCR; TCRdb's copy has only in-frame clones and leaves some out. The profile shows a few hundred thousand clones, 80% to 90% of them singletons. Sequencing was performed on PBMCs or T cells enriched from blood (not recorded which). All receptors come from a man aged 30 to 45 in a cohort exposed to, infected with or recovered from COVID-19 (not recorded which).

The chain is built from TRBV7-6 and TRBJ2-7; 10 bases fit TRBD1. CDR1 is SGHVS and CDR2 is FNYEAQ in the germline V gene. After removal of 5 bases from V and 7 bases from J, the junction contained 8 bases not matched to a gene. This CDR3 is built from 14 residues. The CDR3 loop reads CASSIATGGREQYF. The CDR3 DNA reads as TGTGCCAGCAGCATCGCGACAGGGGGCAGGGAGCAGTACTTC.

The chain is built from TRBV6-5 and TRBJ1-4; D unclear. Trimming cost V 0 bases and J 8 bases, with 4 bases left between them. In germline, CDR1 is MNHEY, CDR2 SVGAGI. The CDR3 runs to 12 residues. The CDR3 sequence is CASSYSLEKLFF. As DNA, the CDR3 is TGTGCCAGCAGTTACTCCCTGGAAAAACTGTTTTTT.

The CDR3 sequence: CASRHWGVTKGANVLTF. The CDR3 DNA reads as TGTGCCAGTCGTCATTGGGGGGTCACCAAGGGGGCCAACGTCCTGACTTTC. The chain combines TRBV19 with TRBJ2-6, with D possibly TRBD2 on 6 matching bases. The CDR3 sequence is 17 residues long. V shed 8 bases and J shed 4 bases, with 21 bases lying between them. Germline V gene sequence: CDR1 LNHDA, CDR2 SQIVND (reference sequence).

The V call is TRBV28, the J call TRBJ2-7, with 9 bases aligning to TRBD1. CDR3 length equals 16 residues. Germline loops: CDR1 MDHEN, CDR2 SYDVKM. V shed 8 bases, J shed 3 bases, and the junction held 14 bases outside the gene matches. The CDR3 DNA is TGTGCCAGCCATCCCGGGACAGGGTCCCCAGTCTACGAGCAGTACTTC. Encoded protein: CASHPGTGSPVYEQYF.

The chain links TRBV27 to TRBJ2-1, with TRBD2 matching 10 bases. Germline V gene data show CDR1 as MNHEY and CDR2 as SMNVEV (reference sequence). V lost 6 bases, J lost 1 base, and 6 bases stayed unmatched. The CDR3 is made up of 16 amino acids. CDR3 amino acids: CASSSDSGRSYNEQFF. The CDR3 DNA is TGTGCCAGCAGCTCAGATAGCGGGAGGTCCTACAATGAGCAGTTCTTC.

V and J are TRBV12-3 or TRBV12-4 and TRBJ2-7, with D maybe TRBD2 (6 bases). CDR3 length: 13 residues. Trimming took 3 bases from V and 5 from J, leaving 11 bases between them. The CDR3 reads CASSFRGGDEQYF. The CDR3, as DNA: TGTGCCAGCAGTTTCCGGGGCGGGGACGAGCAGTACTTC.